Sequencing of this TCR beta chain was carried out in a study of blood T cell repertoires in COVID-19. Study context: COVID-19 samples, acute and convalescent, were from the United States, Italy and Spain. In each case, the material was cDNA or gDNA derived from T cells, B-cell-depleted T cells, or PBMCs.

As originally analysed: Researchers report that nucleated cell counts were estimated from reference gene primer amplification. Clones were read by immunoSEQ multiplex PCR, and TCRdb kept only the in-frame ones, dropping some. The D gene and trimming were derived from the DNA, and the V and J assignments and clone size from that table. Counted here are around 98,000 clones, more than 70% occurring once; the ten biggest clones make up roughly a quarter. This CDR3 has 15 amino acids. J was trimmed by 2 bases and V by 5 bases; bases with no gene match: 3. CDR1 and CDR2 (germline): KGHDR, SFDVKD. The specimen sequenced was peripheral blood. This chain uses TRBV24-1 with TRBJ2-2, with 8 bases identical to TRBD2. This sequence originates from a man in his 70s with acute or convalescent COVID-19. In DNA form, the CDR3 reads TGTGCCACCAGTGGCGGGGGGCCCAACACCGGGGAGCTGTTTTTT. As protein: CATSGGGPNTGELFF.